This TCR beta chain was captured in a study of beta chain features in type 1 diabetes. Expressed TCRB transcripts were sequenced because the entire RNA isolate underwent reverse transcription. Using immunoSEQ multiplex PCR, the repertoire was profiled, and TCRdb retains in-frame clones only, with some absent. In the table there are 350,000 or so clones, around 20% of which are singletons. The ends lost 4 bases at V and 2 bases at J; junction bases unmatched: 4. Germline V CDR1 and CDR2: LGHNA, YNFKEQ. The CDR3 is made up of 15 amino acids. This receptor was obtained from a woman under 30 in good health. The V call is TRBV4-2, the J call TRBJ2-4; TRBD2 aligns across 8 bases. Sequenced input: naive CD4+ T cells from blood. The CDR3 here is CASSLRGGTKNIQYF. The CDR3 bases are TGTGCCAGCAGCCTTCGCGGGGGGACCAAAAACATTCAGTACTTC.